The 26 T cell receptor beta chains presented below share a single source sample, sequenced in a study of shared clonotypes between healthy human individuals (TCRdb year 2020). To prepare the library, the immunoSEQ multiplex PCR assay was applied. In its TCRdb copy, this immuneACCESS table keeps in-frame sequences only and misses some clones. Where compared with another copy, unresolved V genes explain less than half of these, and the others have no known cause. This sample lists about 2.1 million clones; around 93% were detected once. The ten top clones hold more than 1.5% of the sample. CD8 naive samples were obtained by positive selection for CCR7 among CD45RO-negative cells, yielding a CD45RA+CCR7+ population from which TemRA cells were excluded. Sequenced input: naive CD8+ T cells from PBMCs. This specimen's cell subset or site label, interpreted: CD45RA+CCR7+. The receptor set was obtained from a young man in good health. Some clones in this sample may be carry-over from other donors' samples.

The gene calls are TRBV9 and TRBJ2-3; 7 bases map to TRBD2. Germline CDR1 and CDR2: SGDLS and YYNGEE. This CDR3 has 16 residues. Losses at the gene ends were 0 bases for V and 4 bases for J; bases not matched to a gene: 8. The CDR3 DNA is TGTGCCAGCAGCGTAGCAGCCGGGGGGTTGGCAGATACGCAGTATTTT. As protein: CASSVAAGGLADTQYF.

The chain links TRBV5-6 to TRBJ2-3; D ambiguous. Germline V gene lookup returns CDR1 SGHDT and CDR2 YYEEEE. This CDR3 contains 16 residues. The V gene lost 1 base and the J gene lost 2 bases, with 14 bases spanning the gap. This chain's CDR3 is CASSLPFGGVTDTQYF. The DNA of the CDR3 is TGTGCCAGCAGCTTGCCCTTTGGCGGAGTCACAGATACGCAGTATTTT.

This chain uses TRBV4-1 with TRBJ1-1; tentative D call: TRBD1 (5 bases). The CDR3 runs 16 residues. V was shortened by 0 bases and J by 0 bases, with 11 bases between the two germline ends. The germline V gene has CDR1 MGHRA and CDR2 YSYEKL. CDR3 residues: CASSQDRVGMNTEAFF. The CDR3 DNA follows: TGCGCCAGCAGCCAAGACAGGGTCGGGATGAACACTGAAGCTTTCTTT.

The gene calls are TRBV28 and TRBJ1-1; TRBD1 matches 7 bases. This CDR3 region has 15 residues. V shed 2 bases and J 5 bases; nucleotides not matched to a gene: 8. CDR1 is MDHEN and CDR2 is SYDVKM in the germline V gene. As DNA, the CDR3 is TGTGCCAGCAGTTTAATTAGGGGGCAAGGGACTGAAGCTTTCTTT. It encodes CASSLIRGQGTEAFF.

Details on this clone: The sample contains more than one DNA sequence encoding this CDR3. The rearrangement joins TRBV7-9 to TRBJ2-7; a possible D gene is TRBD2 (5 bases). V shed 5 bases and J shed 3 bases, with 11 bases lying between them. The CDR3 contains 13 residues. In germline, CDR1 is SEHNR, CDR2 FQNEAQ (reference sequence). The DNA for the CDR3 is TGTGCCAGCAGCCCCGGGGAGAGCTACGAGCAGTACTTC. The encoded protein is CASSPGESYEQYF.

The rearrangement joins TRBV9 to TRBJ2-2; 8 nucleotides align to TRBD2. The CDR3 is made up of 18 amino acids. V trimming: 0 bases; J trimming: 0 bases; junction bases outside the gene matches: 7. The germline V gene encodes CDR1 SGDLS and CDR2 YYNGEE. CDR3: CASSVVGSGAPNTGELFF. The CDR3 bases are TGTGCCAGCAGCGTAGTGGGTAGCGGGGCCCCGAACACCGGGGAGCTGTTTTTT.

The rearrangement uses TRBV7-9 and TRBJ1-2, with D possibly being TRBD1 (5 bases). V dropped 2 bases and J dropped 3 bases, with 13 bases sitting between them. CDR3 length: 15 residues. The germline gives CDR1 SEHNR, CDR2 FQNEAQ (reference sequence). The CDR3: CASSLSGLLDYGYTF. As DNA, the CDR3 is TGTGCCAGCAGCTTATCAGGGCTTCTAGACTATGGCTACACCTTC.

The chain combines TRBV29-1 with TRBJ2-7; possibly TRBD1 or TRBD2 for D (5 bases each). Trimming left V 7 bases short and J 5 bases short, with 12 bases between. The CDR3 consists of 11 residues. Germline V gene lookup returns CDR1 SQVTM and CDR2 ANQGSEA. This chain's CDR3 is CSAGPGHEQYF. The CDR3 region has the DNA TGCAGCGCCGGTCCGGGACACGAGCAGTACTTC.

This clone was recorded only once. The chain has TRBV12-5 and TRBJ1-3, with D unresolved. The germline V gene has CDR1 LGHNT and CDR2 FRNRAP. The CDR3 covers 13 residues. V dropped 1 base and J dropped 8 bases, with 9 bases sitting between them. CDR3 amino acids: CASGLDRGHTIYF. CDR3 nucleotide sequence: TGTGCTAGTGGTTTGGACCGCGGCCACACCATATATTTT.

The chain recombines TRBV5-4 with TRBJ2-1, with 9 bases fitting TRBD1. The CDR3 length is 19 residues. The germline V gene has CDR1 SGHNT and CDR2 YYREEE (reference sequence). J lost 0 bases, V lost 4 bases, and 14 bases had no gene match. The CDR3 spells CASSGNRGLGVDSYNEQFF. The CDR3, as DNA: TGTGCCAGCAGCGGTAACAGGGGGCTCGGGGTCGACTCCTACAATGAGCAGTTCTTC.

This chain uses TRBV4-1 with TRBJ2-2; D remains ambiguous. CDR3 length equals 14 residues. V dropped 0 bases and J dropped 6 bases, with 8 bases sitting between them. In germline, CDR1 is MGHRA, CDR2 YSYEKL. Here the CDR3 DNA reads TGCGCCAGCAGCCAAGAATCCGTAGCCGGGGAGCTGTTTTTT. This sequence encodes CASSQESVAGELFF.

This rearrangement joins TRBV19 to TRBJ2-2; no reliable D call. This CDR3 region has 13 residues. Germline V gene lookup returns CDR1 LNHDA and CDR2 SQIVND (reference sequence). With 3 bases removed from V and 3 bases from J, the gap between germline ends came to 5 bases. CDR3 sequence reads: CASSMWHTGELFF. CDR3 in DNA: TGTGCCAGTAGTATGTGGCACACCGGGGAGCTGTTTTTT.

This clone was detected only once. The identical CDR3 is also encoded by other nucleotide sequences in the sample. The chain joins TRBV5-4 to TRBJ2-3; unclear D gene. V gave up 0 bases and J gave up 0 bases, with 5 bases separating them. This CDR3 spans 14 amino acids. CDR1 and CDR2 (germline): SGHNT, YYREEE (reference sequence). CDR3 nucleotides: TGTGCCAGCAGCTTGGGATCTAGCACAGATACGCAGTATTTT. Its translation: CASSLGSSTDTQYF.

V usage is TRBV21-1 and J usage is TRBJ2-7; no DNA check was done on the table's D call, TRBD2. TRBV21-1 is marked as a pseudogene. The CDR3 sequence is 15 residues long. The CDR3 nucleotides are TGTGCCAGCAGCAATCCGGGTCCGCGGCCCCACGAGCAGTACTTC. Its protein is CASSNPGPRPHEQYF.

This clone was recorded once. The gene calls are TRBV13 and TRBJ1-2; no definite D call. CDR1 and CDR2 from the germline V gene are PRHDT and FYEKMQ (reference sequence). The CDR3 is 15 residues long. The V end lost 5 bases, the J end lost 13 bases, and 26 bases lay between the germline ends. This CDR3 is CASSPNLGPSWVSTF. In DNA form, the CDR3 reads TGTGCCAGCAGCCCTAACCTAGGGCCGTCGTGGGTGAGCACCTTC.

J is TRBJ2-1 and V is TRBV7-9; D possibly corresponds to TRBD2 (6 bases). V lost 3 bases and J lost 16, with 16 bases in between. This CDR3 is built from 12 residues. The V gene's germline CDR1 is SEHNR and CDR2 FQNEAQ (reference sequence). CDR3 DNA: TGTGCCAGCAGCTTCGGGGGTTCGATTCATTTCTTC. Encoded protein: CASSFGGSIHFF. Filled out from reference TRBV7-9 and TRBJ2-1, the complete variable domain reads DTGVSQNPRHKITKRGQNVTFRCDPISEHNRLYWYRQTLGQGPEFLTYFQNEAQLEKSRLLSDRFSAERPKGSFSTLEIQRTEQGDSAMYLCASSFGGSIHFFGPGTRLTVL.

This clone has just one count. The rearrangement uses TRBV19 and TRBJ2-5, with TRBD1 identical over 12 bases. V shed 4 bases, J shed 4 bases, and the junction held 10 bases outside the gene matches. From germline, CDR1 is LNHDA and CDR2 SQIVND (reference sequence). This CDR3 comprises 17 residues. The DNA for the CDR3 is TGTGCCAGTAGTAACCCGGGACAGGGGGCGCTTGGAGAGACCCAGTACTTC. Translating gives CASSNPGQGALGETQYF. The full variable domain, its missing parts supplied by reference TRBV19 and TRBJ2-5, is DGGITQSPKYLFRKEGQNVTLSCEQNLNHDAMYWYRQDPGQGLRLIYYSQIVNDFQKGDIAEGYSVSREKKESFPLTVTSAQKNPTAFYLCASSNPGQGALGETQYFGPGTRLLVL.

V is TRBV29-1 and J is TRBJ2-1, with D tentatively TRBD2 (5 bases). The CDR3 loop spans 14 amino acids. CDR1 SQVTM and CDR2 ANQGSEA come from the germline V gene. With 7 bases removed from V and 1 base from J, the gap between germline ends came to 14 bases. The CDR3 DNA is TGCAGCGCCACGACCGGAGGTTCCTACAATGAGCAGTTCTTC. This translates into CSATTGGSYNEQFF.

The chain couples TRBV10-3 to TRBJ1-2; D is undetermined. The V gene's germline CDR1 is ENHRY and CDR2 SYGVKD. V was trimmed by 6 bases and J by 0 bases, leaving 5 bases between them. The CDR3 runs 12 residues. DNA of the CDR3: TGTGCCATCAGGTCGGCTAACTATGGCTACACCTTC. It translates to CAIRSANYGYTF.

The chain combines TRBV4-2 with TRBJ2-1; 10 positions match TRBD2. With V trimmed by 3 bases and J by 6 bases, 8 bases remained unmatched. The germline V gene has CDR1 LGHNA and CDR2 YNFKEQ. The CDR3 spans 16 residues. CDR3 amino acids: CASSQATSGIGNEQFF. The DNA for the CDR3 is TGTGCCAGCAGCCAGGCTACTAGCGGGATAGGCAATGAGCAGTTCTTC.

The rearrangement uses TRBV7-9 and TRBJ2-7; 10 nucleotides align to TRBD2. The V gene's germline CDR1 is SEHNR and CDR2 FQNEAQ (reference sequence). The CDR3 totals 13 residues. The V segment lost 6 bases and the J segment 2 bases; nucleotides outside the gene matches: 1. The CDR3 loop reads CASRSGRAYEQYF. In nucleotides, the CDR3 is TGTGCCAGCAGGAGCGGGAGGGCCTACGAGCAGTACTTC.

The chain recombines TRBV7-8 with TRBJ2-7; maybe TRBD1 (6 bases). Germline V CDR1 and CDR2: SGHVS, FQNEAQ. The CDR3 spans 16 residues. V was pared by 4 bases and J by 0 bases, with 16 bases between. The CDR3: CASSSAVQGPSYEQYF. The CDR3 DNA reads TGTGCCAGCAGCTCAGCAGTTCAGGGGCCCTCCTACGAGCAGTACTTC. The whole variable domain, remainder taken from reference TRBV7-8 and TRBJ2-7, is GAGVSQSPRYKVAKRGQDVALRCDPISGHVSLFWYQQALGQGPEFLTYFQNEAQLDKSGLPSDRFFAERPEGSVSTLKIQRTQQEDSAVYLCASSSAVQGPSYEQYFGPGTRLTVT.

This chain connects TRBV29-1 to TRBJ1-3; D may be TRBD1 (5 bases). The CDR3 is 14 residues long. Germline lookup yields CDR1 SQVTM and CDR2 ANQGSEA. Trimming removed 4 bases from V and 4 bases from J, with 14 bases in between. The CDR3 nucleotides are TGCAGCGTTGTTGGTGGGACCGACGGAAACACCATATATTTT. Translating gives CSVVGGTDGNTIYF.

The chain recombines TRBV27 with TRBJ2-7, with D tentatively TRBD1 or TRBD2 (5 bases each). In germline, CDR1 is MNHEY, CDR2 SMNVEV (reference sequence). V was pared by 6 bases and J by 3 bases, with 15 bases between. The CDR3 length is 14 residues. The CDR3 DNA follows: TGTGCCAGCAGCCATGGGGGTTATGGCTACGAGCAGTACTTC. Translating gives CASSHGGYGYEQYF.

V is TRBV6-5 and J is TRBJ2-7, with 7 bases lining up with TRBD1. The junction had 5 bases not matched to a gene; V was cut back by 5 bases and J by 1 base. The length of the CDR3 is 14 residues. In germline, CDR1 is MNHEY, CDR2 SVGAGI. CDR3 sequence reads: CASSNGDSSYEQYF. The DNA for the CDR3 is TGTGCCAGCAGTAACGGGGACAGTTCCTACGAGCAGTACTTC.

The J gene is TRBJ2-1, the V gene TRBV5-1; no clear D gene. This CDR3 region has 16 residues. The germline V gene encodes CDR1 SGHRS and CDR2 YFSETQ. V was pared by 0 bases and J by 0 bases, with 10 bases between. The CDR3 DNA reads TGCGCCAGCAGCTTGGTAGGCGCTTCCTCCTACAATGAGCAGTTCTTC. Protein sequence: CASSLVGASSYNEQFF.